This T cell receptor beta chain was sequenced in a study of blood T cell repertoires in COVID-19. As for the study in general: The United States, Italy and Spain provided the acute and convalescent COVID-19 samples. The cDNA or gDNA used as material had been derived from T cells, B-cell-depleted T cells, or PBMCs.

Either two negative PCRs, clearance, or symptom resolution qualified Cohort 3 donors as recovered. The germline CDR1 and CDR2 sequences are SNHLY and FYNNEI. CDR3 length: 18 residues. V gave up 2 bases and J gave up 0 bases; unmatched junction bases: 10. Using immunoSEQ multiplex PCR, the repertoire was profiled, and TCRdb retains in-frame clones only, with some absent. The sample includes approximately 300,000 clones, 85% to 90% of them seen just once. What was sequenced was PBMCs or T cells enriched from blood (not recorded which). The chain has TRBV2 and TRBJ2-4, with 7 positions matching TRBD1. This TCR was recovered from a woman between 18 and 30 years old who had recovered from COVID-19. CDR3 DNA: TGTGCCAGCAGTGAAACAGGGGCCCTTGGTTTAGCCAAAAACATTCAGTACTTC. Translated: CASSETGALGLAKNIQYF. Looking up the rest from reference TRBV2 and TRBJ2-4 gives the full variable domain: EPEVTQTPSHQVTQMGQEVILRCVPISNHLYFYWYRQILGQKVEFLVSFYNNEISEKSEIFDDQFSVERPDGSNFTLKIRSTKLEDSAMYFCASSETGALGLAKNIQYFGAGTRLSVL.